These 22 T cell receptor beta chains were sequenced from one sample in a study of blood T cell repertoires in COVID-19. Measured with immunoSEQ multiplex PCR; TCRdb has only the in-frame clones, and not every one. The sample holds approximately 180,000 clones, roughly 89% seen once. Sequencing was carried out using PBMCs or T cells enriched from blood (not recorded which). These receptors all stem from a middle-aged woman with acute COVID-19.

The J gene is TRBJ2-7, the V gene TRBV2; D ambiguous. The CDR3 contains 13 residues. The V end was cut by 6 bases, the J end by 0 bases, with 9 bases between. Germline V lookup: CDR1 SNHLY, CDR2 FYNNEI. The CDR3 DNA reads TGTGCCAGCAGAACTTCTAGCTCCTACGAGCAGTACTTC. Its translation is CASRTSSSYEQYF.

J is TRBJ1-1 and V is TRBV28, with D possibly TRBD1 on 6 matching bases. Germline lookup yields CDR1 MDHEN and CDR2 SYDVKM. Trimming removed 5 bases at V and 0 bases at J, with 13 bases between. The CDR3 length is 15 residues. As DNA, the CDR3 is TGTGCCAGCAGTACAAGGACAGCTTTGAACACTGAAGCTTTCTTT. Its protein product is CASSTRTALNTEAFF.

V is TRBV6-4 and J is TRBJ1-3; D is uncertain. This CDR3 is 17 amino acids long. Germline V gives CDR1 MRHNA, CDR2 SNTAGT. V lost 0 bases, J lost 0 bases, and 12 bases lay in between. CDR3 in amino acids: CASSDSPGGVSGNTIYF. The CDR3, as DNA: TGTGCCAGCAGTGACTCCCCCGGAGGCGTCTCTGGAAACACCATATATTTT.

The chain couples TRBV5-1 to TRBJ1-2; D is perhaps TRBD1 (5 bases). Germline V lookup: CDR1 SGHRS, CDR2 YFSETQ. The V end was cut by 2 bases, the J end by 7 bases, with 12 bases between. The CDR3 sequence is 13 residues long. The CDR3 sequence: CASSLWGDSGYTF. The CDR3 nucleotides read TGCGCCAGCAGCTTATGGGGGGATTCTGGCTACACCTTC.

The CDR3, as DNA: TGTGCCACCAGCAGGACCGGGACACGTGCAACTAATGAAAAACTGTTTTTT. Protein: CATSRTGTRATNEKLFF. The rearrangement joins TRBV15 to TRBJ1-4; TRBD1 might be the D (6 bases). The V and J ends lost 3 bases and 0 bases respectively, with 14 bases between them. The CDR3 sequence is 17 residues long. Germline V lookup: CDR1 LNHNV, CDR2 YYDKDF (reference sequence).

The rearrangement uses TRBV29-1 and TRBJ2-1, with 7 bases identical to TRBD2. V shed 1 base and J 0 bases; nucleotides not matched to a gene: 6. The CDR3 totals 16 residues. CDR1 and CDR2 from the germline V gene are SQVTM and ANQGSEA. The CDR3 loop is CSVEGLAGSSYNEQFF. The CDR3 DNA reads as TGCAGCGTTGAAGGGTTAGCGGGCAGCTCCTACAATGAGCAGTTCTTC.

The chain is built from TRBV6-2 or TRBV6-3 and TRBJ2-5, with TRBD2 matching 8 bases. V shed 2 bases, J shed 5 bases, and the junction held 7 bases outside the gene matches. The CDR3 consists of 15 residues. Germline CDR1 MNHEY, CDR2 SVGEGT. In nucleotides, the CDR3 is TGTGCCAGCAGTTACACGGGAGGGCCCGAGGAGACCCAGTACTTC. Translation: CASSYTGGPEETQYF.

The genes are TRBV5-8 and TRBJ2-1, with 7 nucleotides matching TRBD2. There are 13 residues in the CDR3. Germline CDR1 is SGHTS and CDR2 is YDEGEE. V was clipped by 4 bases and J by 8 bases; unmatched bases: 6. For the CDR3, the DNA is TGTGCCAGCAGCCTCGGACTAGTCGATGAGCAGTTCTTC. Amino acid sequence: CASSLGLVDEQFF.

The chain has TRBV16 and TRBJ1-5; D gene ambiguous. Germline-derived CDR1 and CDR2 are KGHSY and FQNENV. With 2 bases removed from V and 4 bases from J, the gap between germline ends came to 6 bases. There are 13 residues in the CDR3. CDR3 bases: TGTGCCAGCAGCCAACAGGAAAATCAGCCCCAGCATTTT. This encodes CASSQQENQPQHF.

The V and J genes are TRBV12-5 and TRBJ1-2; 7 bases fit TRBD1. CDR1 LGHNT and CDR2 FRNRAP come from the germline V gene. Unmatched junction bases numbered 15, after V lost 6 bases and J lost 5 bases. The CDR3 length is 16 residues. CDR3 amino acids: CASGTGTAKRGYGYTF. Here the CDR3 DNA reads TGTGCTAGTGGGACGGGGACAGCAAAGAGGGGTTATGGCTACACCTTC.

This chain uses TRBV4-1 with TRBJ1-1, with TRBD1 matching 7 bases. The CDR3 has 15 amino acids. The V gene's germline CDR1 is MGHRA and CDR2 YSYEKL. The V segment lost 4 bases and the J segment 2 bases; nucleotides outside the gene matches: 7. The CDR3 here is CASSRLDRDNTEAFF. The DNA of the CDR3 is TGCGCCAGCAGCCGATTAGACAGGGACAACACTGAAGCTTTCTTT.

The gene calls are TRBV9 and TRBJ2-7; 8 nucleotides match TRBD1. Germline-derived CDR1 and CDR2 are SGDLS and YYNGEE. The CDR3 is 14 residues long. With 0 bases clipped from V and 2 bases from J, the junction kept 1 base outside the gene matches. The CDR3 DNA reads TGTGCCAGCAGCGTAGGGACAGGGACCTACGAGCAGTACTTC. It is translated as CASSVGTGTYEQYF.

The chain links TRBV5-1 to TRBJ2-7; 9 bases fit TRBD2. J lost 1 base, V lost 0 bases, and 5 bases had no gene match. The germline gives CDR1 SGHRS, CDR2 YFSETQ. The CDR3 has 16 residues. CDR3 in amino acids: CASSLDLAGISYEQYF. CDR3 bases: TGCGCCAGCAGCTTGGATCTAGCGGGAATTTCCTACGAGCAGTACTTC.

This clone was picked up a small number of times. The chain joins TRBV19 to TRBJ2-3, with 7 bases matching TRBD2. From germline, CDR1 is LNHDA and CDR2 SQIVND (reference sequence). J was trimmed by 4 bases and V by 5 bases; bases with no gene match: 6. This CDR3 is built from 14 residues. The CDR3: CASSPRLAADTQYF. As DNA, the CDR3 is TGTGCCAGTAGTCCCCGGCTAGCGGCAGATACGCAGTATTTT.

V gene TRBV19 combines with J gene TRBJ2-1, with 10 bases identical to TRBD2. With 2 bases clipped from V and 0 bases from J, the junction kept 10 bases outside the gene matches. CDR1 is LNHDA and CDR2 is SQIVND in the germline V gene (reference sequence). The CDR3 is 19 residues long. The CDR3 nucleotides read TGTGCCAGTAGTATAAGCCTAGCGGGAGAAATAGGCTCCTACAATGAGCAGTTCTTC. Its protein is CASSISLAGEIGSYNEQFF. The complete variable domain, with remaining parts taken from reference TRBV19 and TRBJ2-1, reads DGGITQSPKYLFRKEGQNVTLSCEQNLNHDAMYWYRQDPGQGLRLIYYSQIVNDFQKGDIAEGYSVSREKKESFPLTVTSAQKNPTAFYLCASSISLAGEIGSYNEQFFGPGTRLTVL.

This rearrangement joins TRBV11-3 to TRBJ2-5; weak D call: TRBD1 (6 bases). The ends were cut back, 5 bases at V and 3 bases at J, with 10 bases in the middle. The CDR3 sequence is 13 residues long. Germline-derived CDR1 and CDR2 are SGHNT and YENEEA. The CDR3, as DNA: TGTGCCAGCAGCCCGAGGACAGAAGAGACCCAGTACTTC. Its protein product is CASSPRTEETQYF.

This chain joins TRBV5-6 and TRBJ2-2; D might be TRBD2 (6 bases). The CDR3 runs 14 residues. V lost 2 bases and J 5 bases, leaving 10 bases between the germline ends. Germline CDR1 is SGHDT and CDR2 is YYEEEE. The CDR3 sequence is CASSFLAGTGELFF. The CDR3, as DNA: TGTGCCAGCAGCTTCCTGGCGGGGACCGGGGAGCTGTTTTTT.

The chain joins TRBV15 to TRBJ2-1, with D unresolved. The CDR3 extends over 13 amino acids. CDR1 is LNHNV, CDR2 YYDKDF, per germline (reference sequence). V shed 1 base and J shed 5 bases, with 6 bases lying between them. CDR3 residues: CATSRGQNNEQFF. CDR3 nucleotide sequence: TGTGCCACCAGCAGAGGGCAGAACAATGAGCAGTTCTTC. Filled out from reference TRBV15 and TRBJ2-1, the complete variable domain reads DAMVIQNPRYQVTQFGKPVTLSCSQTLNHNVMYWYQQKSSQAPKLLFHYYDKDFNNEADTPDNFQSRRPNTSFCFLDIRSPGLGDTAMYLCATSRGQNNEQFFGPGTRLTVL.

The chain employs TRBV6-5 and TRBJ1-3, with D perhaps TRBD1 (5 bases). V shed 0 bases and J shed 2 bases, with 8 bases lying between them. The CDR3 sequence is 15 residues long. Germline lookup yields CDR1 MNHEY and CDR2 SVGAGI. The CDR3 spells CASSYSWTPGNTIYF. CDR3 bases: TGTGCCAGCAGTTACTCGTGGACACCTGGAAACACCATATATTTT.

The CDR3 DNA reads TGTGCCAGTAGAGTGGTCCCGGGACAGGGCCCGAACACTGAAGCTTTCTTT. Protein: CASRVVPGQGPNTEAFF. The chain joins TRBV19 to TRBJ1-1, with TRBD1 identical over 9 bases. CDR3 length equals 17 residues. Germline V gene data show CDR1 as LNHDA and CDR2 as SQIVND (reference sequence). Trimming cost V 6 bases and J 1 base; bases outside gene matches: 12.

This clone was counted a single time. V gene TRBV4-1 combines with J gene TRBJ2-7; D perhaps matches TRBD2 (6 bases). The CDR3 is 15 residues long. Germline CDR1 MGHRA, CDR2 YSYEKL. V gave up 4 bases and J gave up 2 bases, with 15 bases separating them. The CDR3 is CASSRLPGLAYEQYF. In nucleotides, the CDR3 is TGCGCCAGCAGCCGTCTTCCGGGACTTGCCTACGAGCAGTACTTC.

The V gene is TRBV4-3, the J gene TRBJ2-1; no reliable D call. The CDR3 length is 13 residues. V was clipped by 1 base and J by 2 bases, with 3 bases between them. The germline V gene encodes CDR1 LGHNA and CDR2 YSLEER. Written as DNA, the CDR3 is TGCGCCAGCAGCCAAGCTACCTACAATGAGCAGTTCTTC. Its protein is CASSQATYNEQFF.